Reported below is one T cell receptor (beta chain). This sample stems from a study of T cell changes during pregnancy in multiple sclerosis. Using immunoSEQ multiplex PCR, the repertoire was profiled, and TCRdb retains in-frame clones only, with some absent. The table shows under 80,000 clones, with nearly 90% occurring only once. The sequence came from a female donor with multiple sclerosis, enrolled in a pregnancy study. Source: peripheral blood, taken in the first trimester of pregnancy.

The CDR3 region is CASSEGREIPGEQFF. CDR3 DNA sequence: TGTGCCAGCAGTGAGGGGAGGGAAATCCCGGGTGAGCAGTTCTTC. V usage is TRBV6-1 and J usage is TRBJ2-1; 7 nucleotides match TRBD2. The CDR3 length is 15 residues. Trimming cost V 3 bases and J 9 bases; bases outside gene matches: 11. Germline CDR1 and CDR2: MNHNS and SASEGT.